The T cell receptor beta chain described here comes from a study of Ad26.COV2.S vaccination and SARS-CoV-2 variants. This CDR3 contains 17 residues. The germline CDR1 and CDR2 sequences are SGHRS and YFSETQ. After removal of 4 bases from V and 2 bases from J, the junction contained 9 bases not matched to a gene. Treatment noted: some 19 received Ad26.COV2.S at low or high dose, single or two shots; 5 received placebo; per-sample allocation not given. Material that was analyzed had been drawn on day 63 after the first vaccine or placebo injection. Vaccine was an Ad26 vector expressing Wuhan-strain SARS-CoV-2 spike. Assay used: immunoSEQ multiplex PCR; TCRdb lists only in-frame clones, some missing. This table has about 350,000 clones, more than 85% appearing once.

The specimen comprised peripheral blood, sampled in a trial of Ad26.COV2.S vaccine versus placebo. The source is a person aged 18-60 years who received the Ad26.COV2.S COVID-19 vaccine or a placebo. The chain recombines TRBV5-1 with TRBJ2-1; 10 bases line up with TRBD2. CDR3 sequence reads: CASSRELAGGPYNEQFF. CDR3 nucleotides: TGCGCCAGCAGCAGGGAATTAGCGGGGGGCCCCTACAATGAGCAGTTCTTC.